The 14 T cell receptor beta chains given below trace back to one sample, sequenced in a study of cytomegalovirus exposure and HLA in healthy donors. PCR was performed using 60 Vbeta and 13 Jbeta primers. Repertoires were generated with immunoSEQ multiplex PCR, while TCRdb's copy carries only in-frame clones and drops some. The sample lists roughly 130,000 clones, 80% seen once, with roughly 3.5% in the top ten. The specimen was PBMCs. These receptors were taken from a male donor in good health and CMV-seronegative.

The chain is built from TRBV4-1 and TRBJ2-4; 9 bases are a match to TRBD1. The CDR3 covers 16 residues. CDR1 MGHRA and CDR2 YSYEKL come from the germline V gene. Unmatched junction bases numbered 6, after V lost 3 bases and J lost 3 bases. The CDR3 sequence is CASSHPTGGFKNIQYF. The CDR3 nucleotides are TGCGCCAGCAGCCATCCGACAGGGGGATTCAAAAACATTCAGTACTTC.

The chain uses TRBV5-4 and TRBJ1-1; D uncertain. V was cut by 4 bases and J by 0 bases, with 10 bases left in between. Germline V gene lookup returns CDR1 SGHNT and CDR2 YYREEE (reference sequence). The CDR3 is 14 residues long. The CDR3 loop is CASSQELMNTEAFF. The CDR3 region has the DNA TGTGCCAGCAGCCAAGAGTTAATGAACACTGAAGCTTTCTTT.

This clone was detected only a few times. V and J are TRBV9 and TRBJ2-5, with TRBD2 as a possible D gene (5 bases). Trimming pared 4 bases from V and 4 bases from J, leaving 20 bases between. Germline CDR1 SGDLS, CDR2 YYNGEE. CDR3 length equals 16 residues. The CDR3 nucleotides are TGTGCCAGCAGCCCACGGGCACTAGGTTTTTCAGAGACCCAGTACTTC. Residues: CASSPRALGFSETQYF.

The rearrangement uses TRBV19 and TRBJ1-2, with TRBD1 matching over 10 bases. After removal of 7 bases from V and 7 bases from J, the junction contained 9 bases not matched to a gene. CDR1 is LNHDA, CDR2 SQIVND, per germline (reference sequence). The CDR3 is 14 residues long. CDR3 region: CASTTTGGFSGYTF. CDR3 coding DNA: TGTGCCAGTACCACGACAGGGGGCTTCTCTGGCTACACCTTC.

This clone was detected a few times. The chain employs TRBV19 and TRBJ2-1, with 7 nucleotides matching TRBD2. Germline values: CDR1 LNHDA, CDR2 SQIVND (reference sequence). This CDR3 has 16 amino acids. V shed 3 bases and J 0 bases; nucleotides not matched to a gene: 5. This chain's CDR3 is CASSIARGSSYNEQFF. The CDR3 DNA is TGTGCCAGTAGTATCGCGCGGGGGAGCTCCTACAATGAGCAGTTCTTC. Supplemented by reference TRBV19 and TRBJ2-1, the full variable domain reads DGGITQSPKYLFRKEGQNVTLSCEQNLNHDAMYWYRQDPGQGLRLIYYSQIVNDFQKGDIAEGYSVSREKKESFPLTVTSAQKNPTAFYLCASSIARGSSYNEQFFGPGTRLTVL.

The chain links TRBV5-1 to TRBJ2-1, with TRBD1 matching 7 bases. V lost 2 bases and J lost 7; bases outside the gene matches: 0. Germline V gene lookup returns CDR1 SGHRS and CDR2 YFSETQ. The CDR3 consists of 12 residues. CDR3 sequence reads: CASSLQGNEQFF. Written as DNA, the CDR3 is TGCGCCAGCAGCTTACAGGGGAATGAGCAGTTCTTC.

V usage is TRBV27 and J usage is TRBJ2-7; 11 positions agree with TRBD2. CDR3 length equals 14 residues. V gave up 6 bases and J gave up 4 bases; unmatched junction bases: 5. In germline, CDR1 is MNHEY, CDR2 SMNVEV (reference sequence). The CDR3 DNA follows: TGTGCCAGCAGCCCGGGACTAGCGGCTTACGAGCAGTACTTC. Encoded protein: CASSPGLAAYEQYF.

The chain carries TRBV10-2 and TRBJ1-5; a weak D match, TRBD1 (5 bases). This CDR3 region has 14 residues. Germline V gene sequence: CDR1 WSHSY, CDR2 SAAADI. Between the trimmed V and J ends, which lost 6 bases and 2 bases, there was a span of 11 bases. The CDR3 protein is CASRSGGGNQPQHF. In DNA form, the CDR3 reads TGCGCCAGCAGATCCGGGGGGGGCAATCAGCCCCAGCATTTT.

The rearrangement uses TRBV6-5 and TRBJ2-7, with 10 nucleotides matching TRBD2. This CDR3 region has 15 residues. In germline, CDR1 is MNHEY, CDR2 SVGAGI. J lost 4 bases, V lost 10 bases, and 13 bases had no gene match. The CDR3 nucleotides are TGTGCCAACGATCTTCAACTAGCGGGAAGGTACGAGCAGTACTTC. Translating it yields CANDLQLAGRYEQYF.

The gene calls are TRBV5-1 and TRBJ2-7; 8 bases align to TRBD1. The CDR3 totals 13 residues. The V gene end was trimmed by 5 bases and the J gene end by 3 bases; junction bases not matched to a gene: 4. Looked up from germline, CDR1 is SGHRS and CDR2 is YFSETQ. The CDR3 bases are TGCGCCAGCAGAGGACAGGGTCTCTACGAGCAGTACTTC. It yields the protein CASRGQGLYEQYF.

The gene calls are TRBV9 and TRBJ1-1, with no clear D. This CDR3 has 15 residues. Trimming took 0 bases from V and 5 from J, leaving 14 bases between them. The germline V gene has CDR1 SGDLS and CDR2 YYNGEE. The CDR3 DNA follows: TGTGCCAGCAGCGTAGTAACGAGGCGGCAAACTGAAGCTTTCTTT. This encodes CASSVVTRRQTEAFF.

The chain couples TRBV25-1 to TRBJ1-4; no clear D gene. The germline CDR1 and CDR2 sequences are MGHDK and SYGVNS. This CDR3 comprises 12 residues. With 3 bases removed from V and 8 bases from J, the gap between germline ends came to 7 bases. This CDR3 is CASSDNLEKLFF. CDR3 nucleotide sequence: TGTGCCAGCAGTGATAATCTGGAAAAACTGTTTTTT.

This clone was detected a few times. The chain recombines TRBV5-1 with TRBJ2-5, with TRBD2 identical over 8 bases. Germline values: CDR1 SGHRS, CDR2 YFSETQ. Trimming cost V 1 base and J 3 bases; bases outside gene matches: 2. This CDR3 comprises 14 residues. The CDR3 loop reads CASSLSLAEETQYF. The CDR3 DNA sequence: TGCGCCAGCAGCTTGTCACTAGCGGAAGAGACCCAGTACTTC. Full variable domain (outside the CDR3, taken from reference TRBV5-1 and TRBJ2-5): KAGVTQTPRYLIKTRGQQVTLSCSPISGHRSVSWYQQTPGQGLQFLFEYFSETQRNKGNFPGRFSGRQFSNSRSEMNVSTLELGDSALYLCASSLSLAEETQYFGPGTRLLVL.

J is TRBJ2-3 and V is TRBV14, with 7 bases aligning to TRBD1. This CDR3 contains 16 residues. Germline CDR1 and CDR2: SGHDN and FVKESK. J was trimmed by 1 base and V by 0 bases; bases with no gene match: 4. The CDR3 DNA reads TGTGCCAGCAGCCAAGATGGTGGACAGGGCACAGATACGCAGTATTTT. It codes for CASSQDGGQGTDTQYF.